The 28 T cell receptor beta chains in this list originate from one sample, sequenced in a study of T cell responses to AZD1222 COVID-19 vaccine. Clones were read by immunoSEQ multiplex PCR, and TCRdb kept only the in-frame ones, dropping some. The sample consists of about 100,000 clones, around nine tenths of them appearing once. Sequencing used peripheral blood, obtained on day 0 of AZD1222 vaccination. These receptor sequences come from an adult in good health.

DNA of the CDR3: TGTGCCAGCAGCACCGGGACAGGGGGGAATGAAAAACTGTTTTTT. Protein sequence: CASSTGTGGNEKLFF. The J gene is TRBJ1-4, the V gene TRBV7-6, with TRBD1 matching 11 bases. Germline CDR1 is SGHVS and CDR2 is FNYEAQ. CDR3 size: 15 residues. Unmatched junction bases numbered 4, after V lost 5 bases and J lost 5 bases.

This chain links TRBV6-5 with TRBJ1-5; D gene unclear. Germline CDR1 and CDR2: MNHEY and SVGAGI. The CDR3 has 13 residues. Trimming removed 6 bases at V and 9 bases at J, with 15 bases between. This chain's CDR3 is CASSPPNGWPQHF. CDR3 coding DNA: TGTGCCAGCAGCCCCCCCAACGGGTGGCCCCAGCATTTT.

The chain links TRBV20-1 to TRBJ2-3; D is perhaps TRBD2 (5 bases). Between the trimmed V and J ends, which lost 6 bases and 5 bases, there was a span of 9 bases. This CDR3 has 11 residues. In germline, CDR1 is DFQATT, CDR2 SNEGSKA (reference sequence). CDR3 region: CSAPEVDTQYF. The DNA of the CDR3 is TGCAGTGCCCCGGAGGTAGATACGCAGTATTTT.

This rearrangement joins TRBV10-3 to TRBJ1-2; 8 nucleotides agree with TRBD1. Trimming removed 0 bases from V and 0 bases from J; junction bases left unmatched: 3. CDR3 length: 16 amino acids. Per germline, CDR1 ENHRY and CDR2 SYGVKD. The CDR3 DNA sequence: TGTGCCATCAGTGAGTCGCAGGGACAGGCTAACTATGGCTACACCTTC. As protein: CAISESQGQANYGYTF.

As regards this clone: An end of the junction does not agree with germline; a read error may underlie this. The chain carries TRBV27 and TRBJ2-2; a weak D match, TRBD2 (5 bases). CDR3 length: 14 amino acids. In germline, CDR1 is MNHEY, CDR2 SMNVEV (reference sequence). The CDR3 protein is CASSLGSLPGELLF. DNA of the CDR3: TGTGCCAGCAGTTTAGGGTCCCTCCCCGGGGAGCTGCTTTTT.

The genes are TRBV9 and TRBJ1-1; unclear D gene. This CDR3 spans 14 amino acids. Germline V lookup: CDR1 SGDLS, CDR2 YYNGEE. Deletions cut 4 bases from V and 3 bases from J, with 13 bases between. CDR3 coding DNA: TGTGCCAGCAGCTCCACCCAGAGGGACACTGAAGCTTTCTTT. Protein sequence: CASSSTQRDTEAFF.

This rearrangement joins TRBV2 to TRBJ1-2, with D tentatively TRBD1 (5 bases). The V and J ends lost 0 bases and 8 bases respectively, with 13 bases between them. This CDR3 is 14 amino acids long. The V gene's germline CDR1 is SNHLY and CDR2 FYNNEI. CDR3 bases: TGTGCCAGCAGTGAAGCTGGCCAGGGAGGAGGCTACACCTTC. Protein: CASSEAGQGGGYTF.

The J gene is TRBJ1-2, the V gene TRBV11-3; D ambiguous. V shed 2 bases and J shed 4 bases, with 11 bases lying between them. The CDR3 is made up of 14 amino acids. Germline lookup yields CDR1 SGHNT and CDR2 YENEEA. CDR3 region: CASSLRAGGYGYTF. CDR3 sequence (DNA): TGTGCCAGCAGCTTAAGGGCAGGCGGCTATGGCTACACCTTC. Full variable domain (outside the CDR3, taken from reference TRBV11-3 and TRBJ1-2): EAGVVQSPRYKIIEKKQPVAFWCNPISGHNTLYWYLQNLGQGPELLIRYENEEAVDDSQLPKDRFSAERLKGVDSTLKIQPAELGDSAVYLCASSLRAGGYGYTFGSGTRLTVV.

The chain combines TRBV11-2 with TRBJ2-1; 11 bases map to TRBD2. With 5 bases clipped from V and 7 bases from J, the junction kept 7 bases outside the gene matches. CDR3 length: 15 amino acids. The germline V gene encodes CDR1 SGHAT and CDR2 FQNNGV. The CDR3 bases are TGTGCCAGCAGCCCCATAGCGGGGGGGAGAAATGAGCAGTTCTTC. Translating gives CASSPIAGGRNEQFF.

The chain combines TRBV29-1 with TRBJ1-2; 12 nucleotides align to TRBD1. V was pared by 6 bases and J by 3 bases, with 8 bases of the junction left unmatched. CDR1 and CDR2 from the germline V gene are SQVTM and ANQGSEA. CDR3 size: 15 residues. Here the CDR3 reads CSVLPGQGAYYGYTF. The CDR3 nucleotides read TGCAGCGTCCTACCGGGACAGGGGGCATACTATGGCTACACCTTC.

In DNA form, the CDR3 reads TGTGCCAGCAGCTCCGGACAGGGAGGGTGGTTGGACACTGAAGCTTTCTTT. Its protein product is CASSSGQGGWLDTEAFF. The genes are TRBV13 and TRBJ1-1; 8 nucleotides line up with TRBD1. V lost 4 bases and J lost 3; bases outside the gene matches: 13. The V gene's germline CDR1 is PRHDT and CDR2 FYEKMQ (reference sequence). The CDR3 sequence is 17 residues long. Complete variable domain (other parts from reference TRBV13 and TRBJ1-1): AAGVIQSPRHLIKEKRETATLKCYPIPRHDTVYWYQQGPGQDPQFLISFYEKMQSDKGSIPDRFSAQQFSDYHSELNMSSLELGDSALYFCASSSGQGGWLDTEAFFGQGTRLTVV.

The chain links TRBV6-5 to TRBJ2-1; 8 bases are shared with TRBD2. The germline CDR1 and CDR2 sequences are MNHEY and SVGAGI. The V segment lost 6 bases and the J segment 9 bases; nucleotides outside the gene matches: 13. The length of the CDR3 is 15 residues. The CDR3 here is CASRPPGLVVGEQFF. The CDR3 DNA sequence: TGTGCCAGCAGGCCCCCGGGACTAGTGGTTGGTGAGCAGTTCTTC.

The genes are TRBV6-5 and TRBJ1-1; D is unclear. Germline lookup yields CDR1 MNHEY and CDR2 SVGAGI. The CDR3 has 14 residues. V was pared by 4 bases and J by 0 bases, with 9 bases between. CDR3 sequence (DNA): TGTGCCAGCAGTTCAGAGGTAATGAACACTGAAGCTTTCTTT. This encodes CASSSEVMNTEAFF.

V gene TRBV18 combines with J gene TRBJ1-6, with D perhaps matching TRBD1 (6 bases). Germline V lookup: CDR1 KGHSH, CDR2 LQKENI. V dropped 4 bases and J dropped 6 bases, with 13 bases sitting between them. CDR3 length: 15 residues. The CDR3 DNA reads TGTGCCAGCTCACGTTCGGACAGTCTTAATTCACCCCTCCACTTT. Protein product: CASSRSDSLNSPLHF.

The V gene is TRBV4-3, the J gene TRBJ2-3; D uncertain. Germline CDR1 is LGHNA and CDR2 is YSLEER. Deletions cut 1 base from V and 1 base from J, with 9 bases between. This CDR3 comprises 15 residues. The CDR3 sequence: CASSQARFGTDTQYF. In DNA form, the CDR3 reads TGCGCCAGCAGCCAAGCACGTTTCGGCACAGATACGCAGTATTTT.

The gene calls are TRBV24-1 and TRBJ1-2; D perhaps matches TRBD1 (5 bases). Per the germline V gene, CDR1 is KGHDR and CDR2 is SFDVKD. The V end lost 1 base, the J end lost 6 bases, and 8 bases lay between the germline ends. CDR3 length: 13 residues. The CDR3 bases are TGTGCCACCAGTGATTTTGGGGGGAATGGCTACACCTTC. Translating it yields CATSDFGGNGYTF.

V is TRBV4-3 and J is TRBJ1-2, with no clear D. Per germline, CDR1 LGHNA and CDR2 YSLEER. V was clipped by 4 bases and J by 8 bases, with 23 bases between them. CDR3 length equals 16 residues. CDR3 residues: CASSPTSGTASRGYTF. The DNA of the CDR3 is TGCGCCAGCAGCCCGACGAGCGGAACAGCTAGTAGGGGCTACACCTTC.

V is TRBV18 and J is TRBJ1-2; the D is unclear. The CDR3 is 15 residues long. V shed 2 bases and J shed 4 bases, with 14 bases lying between them. Per the germline V gene, CDR1 is KGHSH and CDR2 is LQKENI. The CDR3 bases are TGTGCCAGCTCACCATCGGCGGTGAACCTCTATGGCTACACCTTC. As protein: CASSPSAVNLYGYTF.

The rearrangement uses TRBV12-3 or TRBV12-4 and TRBJ2-1; D is unclear. Trimming removed 8 bases from V and 3 bases from J, with 5 bases in between. The CDR3 has 11 residues. The CDR3 sequence is CASGFYNEQFF. CDR3 DNA: TGTGCCAGCGGGTTCTACAATGAGCAGTTCTTC.

The rearrangement uses TRBV28 and TRBJ1-1, with TRBD1 matching over 10 bases. V lost 6 bases, J lost 4 bases, and 2 bases stayed unmatched. CDR1 is MDHEN and CDR2 is SYDVKM in the germline V gene. The CDR3 sequence is 13 residues long. The CDR3: CASRGTGATEAFF. The CDR3 coding sequence is TGTGCCAGCAGAGGGACAGGGGCCACTGAAGCTTTCTTT.

The V gene is TRBV25-1, the J gene TRBJ1-1; D call uncertain. V lost 2 bases and J 3 bases, leaving 10 bases between the germline ends. Looked up from germline, CDR1 is MGHDK and CDR2 is SYGVNS. This CDR3 contains 14 residues. The CDR3 region has the DNA TGTGCCAGCAGTGAACACGGAGATTACACTGAAGCTTTCTTT. This encodes CASSEHGDYTEAFF. The variable domain in full, completed from reference TRBV25-1 and TRBJ1-1, reads EADIYQTPRYLVIGTGKKITLECSQTMGHDKMYWYQQDPGMELHLIHYSYGVNSTEKGDLSSESTVSRIRTEHFPLTLESARPSHTSQYLCASSEHGDYTEAFFGQGTRLTVV.

The J gene is TRBJ1-1, the V gene TRBV18; no definite D call. CDR3 size: 15 residues. V lost 3 bases, J lost 3 bases, and 14 bases lay in between. Germline V lookup: CDR1 KGHSH, CDR2 LQKENI. This chain's CDR3 is CASSPREISYTEAFF. Written as DNA, the CDR3 is TGTGCCAGCTCACCGCGGGAAATATCCTACACTGAAGCTTTCTTT.

This sequence joins TRBV6-6 and TRBJ2-5, with a weak D call TRBD1 (6 bases). This CDR3 comprises 13 residues. Trimming took 5 bases from V and 8 from J, leaving 15 bases between them. CDR1 and CDR2 from the germline V gene are MNHNY and SVGAGI (reference sequence). This CDR3 reads CASSPNRQATQYF. The CDR3 coding sequence is TGTGCCAGCAGTCCCAATAGACAGGCAACCCAGTACTTC.

The chain is built from TRBV25-1 and TRBJ1-2, with 10 bases fitting TRBD1. Germline V CDR1 and CDR2: MGHDK, SYGVNS. V gave up 4 bases and J gave up 7 bases; unmatched junction bases: 3. CDR3 length: 13 amino acids. DNA of the CDR3: TGTGCCAGCAGTGGGGGACAGGGGAGTGGCTACACCTTC. Protein: CASSGGQGSGYTF.

This clone was observed a few times. V and J are TRBV10-3 and TRBJ1-2, with 7 bases lining up with TRBD1. The germline CDR1 and CDR2 sequences are ENHRY and SYGVKD. V lost 4 bases to trimming and J lost 7 bases; unmatched junction nucleotides: 9. The CDR3 runs 14 residues. CDR3 nucleotides: TGTGCCATCAGTGTGGGGGACAGTACGACTGGCTACACCTTC. This sequence encodes CAISVGDSTTGYTF.

Only a few counts were recorded for this clone. The chain carries TRBV2 and TRBJ2-5; no definite D call. V dropped 4 bases and J dropped 0 bases, with 18 bases sitting between them. There are 17 residues in the CDR3. CDR1 SNHLY and CDR2 FYNNEI come from the germline V gene. CDR3 loop: CASSGAPGDLYQETQYF. The CDR3 DNA is TGTGCCAGCAGTGGGGCGCCTGGGGATTTGTACCAAGAGACCCAGTACTTC.

The rearrangement joins TRBV9 to TRBJ1-1; 7 nucleotides align to TRBD1. Germline V gene lookup returns CDR1 SGDLS and CDR2 YYNGEE. V shed 4 bases, J shed 11 bases, and the junction held 11 bases outside the gene matches. The CDR3 is 13 amino acids. CDR3 region: CASSPPGGPRAFF. Written as DNA, the CDR3 is TGTGCCAGCAGCCCCCCAGGGGGGCCCAGGGCTTTCTTT.

This sequence joins TRBV6-2 or TRBV6-3 and TRBJ1-1, with no clear D. Germline V gives CDR1 MNHEY, CDR2 SVGEGT. This CDR3 spans 15 amino acids. The V end lost 0 bases, the J end lost 6 bases, and 14 bases lay between the germline ends. The CDR3 sequence: CASSYSERPAPEAFF. In nucleotides, the CDR3 is TGTGCCAGCAGTTACTCGGAACGACCGGCCCCTGAAGCTTTCTTT.